The 9 T cell receptor beta chains given below trace back to one sample, sequenced in a study of blood T cell repertoires in COVID-19 (dated by TCRdb to the early 2020s). The protocol used for the library was the immunoSEQ multiplex PCR assay. What TCRdb holds here is the immuneACCESS table cut down to in-frame rearrangements. Part of the clones is not present; checked against another copy, under half of the missing clones reflect an unresolved V gene, and the others are unexplained. The sample table contains about 220,000 clones; only one count was recorded for approximately 86% of them. The ten largest clonotypes hold roughly 15% of the sample. The sample consisted of PBMCs or T cells enriched from blood (not recorded which). The receptors originated from a woman aged 50 to 60 with acute COVID-19.

The rearrangement links TRBV20-1 to TRBJ2-7; 16 bases map to TRBD2. Trimming cost V 3 bases and J 4 bases; bases outside gene matches: 12. The CDR3 is made up of 18 amino acids. Germline CDR1 is DFQATT and CDR2 is SNEGSKA (reference sequence). DNA of the CDR3: TGCAGTGCTAGTCCGGGACTAGCGGGAGGGCCAGATGGTTACGAGCAGTACTTC. Its translation is CSASPGLAGGPDGYEQYF.

The chain uses TRBV6-5 and TRBJ1-6, with 8 bases identical to TRBD1. Per the germline V gene, CDR1 is MNHEY and CDR2 is SVGAGI. Trimming at V came to 4 bases and at J to 7 bases, leaving 6 bases not matched to a gene. This CDR3 is built from 15 residues. CDR3 nucleotides: TGTGCCAGCAGTTCCGAACAGGGGGGGAATTCACCCCTCCACTTT. Protein sequence: CASSSEQGGNSPLHF.

This clone was seen more than once but under ten times. The chain combines TRBV6-2 or TRBV6-3 with TRBJ2-7; 9 bases align to TRBD2. After removal of 4 bases from V and 6 bases from J, the junction contained 10 bases not matched to a gene. This CDR3 contains 15 residues. From germline, CDR1 is MNHEY and CDR2 SVGEGT. CDR3 sequence reads: CASSWLAGGLGEQYF. CDR3 DNA: TGTGCCAGCAGTTGGCTGGCGGGAGGGCTGGGCGAGCAGTACTTC.

V usage is TRBV30 and J usage is TRBJ1-5; the match to TRBD1 covers 10 bases. The CDR3 totals 14 residues. Germline V CDR1 and CDR2: GTSNPN, SVGIG (reference sequence). Losses at the gene ends were 0 bases for V and 6 bases for J; bases not matched to a gene: 2. CDR3 bases: TGTGCCTGGAGTGTACGGACAGGGGGTCAGCCCCAGCATTTT. This codes for CAWSVRTGGQPQHF.

As DNA, the CDR3 is TGTGCCAGCAGCGAAACGGTGAACACCGGGGAGCTGTTTTTT. It encodes CASSETVNTGELFF. This rearrangement joins TRBV11-3 to TRBJ2-2; D not resolved. V dropped 5 bases and J dropped 1 base, with 8 bases sitting between them. The CDR3 has 14 amino acids. The V gene's germline CDR1 is SGHNT and CDR2 YENEEA.

The chain uses TRBV27 and TRBJ2-1, with TRBD2 identical over 10 bases. This CDR3 spans 15 amino acids. Trimming at V came to 4 bases and at J to 9 bases, leaving 9 bases not matched to a gene. Germline CDR1 is MNHEY and CDR2 is SMNVEV (reference sequence). CDR3 amino acids: CASSYSAGGHGEQFF. The CDR3 DNA reads TGTGCCAGCAGTTACTCAGCGGGAGGGCACGGTGAGCAGTTCTTC.

This clone appeared a single time. The genes are TRBV27 and TRBJ2-5; D not resolved. The V end was cut by 9 bases, the J end by 2 bases, with 13 bases between. In germline, CDR1 is MNHEY, CDR2 SMNVEV (reference sequence). The CDR3 sequence is 13 residues long. CDR3 amino acids: CASSRWVQETQYF. DNA of the CDR3: TGTGCCAGTAGCCGGTGGGTACAAGAGACCCAGTACTTC.

The V and J genes are TRBV28 and TRBJ2-3; D gene unclear. Germline V gene lookup returns CDR1 MDHEN and CDR2 SYDVKM. V was trimmed by 6 bases and J by 0 bases, leaving 10 bases between them. The CDR3 runs to 14 residues. For the CDR3, the DNA is TGTGCCAGCAGGTCGAGCTATAGCACAGATACGCAGTATTTT. Translation gives CASRSSYSTDTQYF.

The gene calls are TRBV9 and TRBJ2-6, with TRBD2 as a possible D gene (6 bases). CDR1 and CDR2 from the germline V gene are SGDLS and YYNGEE. V lost 0 bases to trimming and J lost 2 bases, with 21 bases between them. The CDR3 runs 20 residues. For the CDR3, the DNA is TGTGCCAGCAGCGTAGTAAGCAGTTCGGAGGGCCTGACTGGGGCCAACGTCCTGACTTTC. Its translation is CASSVVSSSEGLTGANVLTF.